This T cell receptor (beta chain) is from a study of cytotoxic CD8 clonotypes in ibrutinib-treated CLL. Notes on the study in general: The clonality rise at ibrutinib response reflected private clonotype expansion.

From germline, CDR1 is LNHDA and CDR2 SQIVND (reference sequence). This CDR3 comprises 15 residues. J lost 7 bases, V lost 3 bases, and 1 base had no gene match. This clone turned up a few times. Its matching antigen is unknown. Libraries were prepared by immunoSEQ multiplex PCR; TCRdb keeps only in-frame clonotypes and omits some of them. The data contain tens of thousands of clones, less than 75% of them seen just once; the ten biggest clones take up about 15%. The sample consisted of PBMCs, taken after 12 months of ibrutinib treatment. The TCR originated in a human donor with chronic lymphocytic leukemia. The chain couples TRBV19 to TRBJ2-2; TRBD2 agrees at 14 bases. This CDR3 is CASSMGLAGVGELFF. The CDR3 DNA follows: TGTGCCAGTAGTATGGGACTAGCGGGGGTCGGGGAGCTGTTTTTT.